This T cell receptor beta chain was captured by sequencing in a study of long-term antiretroviral therapy in people with HIV. Investigators performed immunoSEQ version v3.0 at survey level. The data were produced by immunoSEQ multiplex PCR, yet TCRdb's version contains in-frame clones alone and is incomplete. This sample has about 24,000 clones, with 81% found just once. The V end lost 5 bases, the J end lost 4 bases, and 7 bases lay between the germline ends. This CDR3 has 12 amino acids. Germline V gives CDR1 SGHRS, CDR2 YFSETQ. This clone came up once. This clonotype originated in a young woman with HIV. This specimen consisted of unsorted PBMCs, obtained at the start of antiretroviral therapy, before treatment. V usage is TRBV5-1 and J usage is TRBJ2-1; no definite D call. The CDR3 reads CASRSSYNEQFF. The CDR3 DNA is TGCGCCAGCAGGTCCAGTTACAATGAGCAGTTCTTC.